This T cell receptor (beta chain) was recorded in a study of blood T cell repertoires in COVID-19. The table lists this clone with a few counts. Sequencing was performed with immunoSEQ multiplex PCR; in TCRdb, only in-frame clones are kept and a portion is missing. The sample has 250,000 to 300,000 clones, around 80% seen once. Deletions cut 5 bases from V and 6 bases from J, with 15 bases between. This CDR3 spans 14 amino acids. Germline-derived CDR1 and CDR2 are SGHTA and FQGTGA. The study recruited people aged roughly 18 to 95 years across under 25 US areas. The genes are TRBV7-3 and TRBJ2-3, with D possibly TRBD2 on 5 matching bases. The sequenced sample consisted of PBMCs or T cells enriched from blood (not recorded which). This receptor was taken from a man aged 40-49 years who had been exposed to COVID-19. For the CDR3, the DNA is TGTGCCAGCAGCCCTGGGCTAGCTAGGGATACGCAGTATTTT. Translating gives CASSPGLARDTQYF.